What follows are 17 T cell receptor beta chains derived from one specimen sequenced in a study of CD8 T cells in ankylosing spondylitis. TCRdb reprocessed the 5' RACE reads with MiXCR, giving one entry per CDR3 protein. The sample carries hundreds of thousands of distinct CDR3 sequences, approximately 20% recorded once. The specimen sequenced was blood, either unsorted or a sorted T cell fraction (not recorded which). These receptors all come from a male donor with ankylosing spondylitis or in good health (not recorded which).

J is TRBJ2-7 and V is TRBV28, with TRBD1 matching 9 bases. The CDR3 runs 14 residues. J was trimmed by 7 bases and V by 5 bases; bases with no gene match: 9. Looked up from germline, CDR1 is MDHEN and CDR2 is SYDVKM. The CDR3 is CASSVRDRVREQYV. The CDR3 DNA reads TGTGCCAGCAGTGTCCGGGACAGGGTGCGGGAGCAGTACGTC.

The genes are TRBV7-8 and TRBJ2-7; D is unclear. V was shortened by 1 base and J by 4 bases, with 8 bases between the two germline ends. This CDR3 spans 13 amino acids. Looked up from germline, CDR1 is SGHVS and CDR2 is FQNEAQ. CDR3 protein: CASSLEVKYEQYV. CDR3 in DNA: TGTGCCAGCAGCTTAGAGGTCAAGTACGAGCAGTACGTC.

This chain connects TRBV5-1 to TRBJ2-5; 15 nucleotides match TRBD2. The CDR3 totals 17 residues. The V and J ends lost 0 bases and 2 bases, in that order; junction bases with no gene match: 2. Germline-derived CDR1 and CDR2 are SGHRS and YFSETQ. The CDR3 DNA follows: TGCGCCAGCAGCTTGGACGGACTAGCGGGGGGGCAAGAGACCCAGTACTTC. It yields the protein CASSLDGLAGGQETQYF.

The chain is built from TRBV7-3 and TRBJ2-2; no clear D gene. V was shortened by 2 bases and J by 3 bases, with 13 bases between the two germline ends. The CDR3 sequence is 16 residues long. Germline V gene sequence: CDR1 SGHTA, CDR2 FQGTGA. The CDR3 nucleotides read TGTGCCAGCAGCTTACAAACGAGAGTGGACACCGGGGAGCTGTTTTTT. It encodes CASSLQTRVDTGELFF.

This clonotype was recorded many times. The chain has TRBV5-1 and TRBJ2-3; weak D call: TRBD1 (6 bases). The CDR3 length is 13 residues. Trimming removed 7 bases from V and 4 bases from J, with 13 bases in between. The germline V gene encodes CDR1 SGHRS and CDR2 YFSETQ. This chain's CDR3 is CASHTGSSDTQYF. CDR3 sequence (DNA): TGCGCCAGCCATACAGGGTCGTCAGATACGCAGTATTTT.

This clonotype was counted only a few times. The V gene is TRBV20-1, the J gene TRBJ2-1; 9 bases are a match to TRBD2. The J segment lost 2 bases and the V segment lost 5 bases, leaving 7 bases of the junction unmatched. Germline V gene lookup returns CDR1 DFQATT and CDR2 SNEGSKA (reference sequence). The CDR3 sequence is 15 residues long. The CDR3 reads CSAVPGGGAYNEQFF. CDR3 nucleotides: TGCAGTGCTGTCCCCGGCGGGGGGGCCTACAATGAGCAGTTCTTC.

This sequence joins TRBV7-9 and TRBJ1-1; D gene uncertain. The V gene lost 2 bases and the J gene lost 0 bases, with 7 bases spanning the gap. The germline gives CDR1 SEHNR, CDR2 FQNEAQ (reference sequence). The CDR3 covers 14 residues. In DNA form, the CDR3 reads TGTGCCAGCAGCTTACCGGCATTGAACACTGAAGCTTTCTTT. It specifies CASSLPALNTEAFF.

This clonotype was picked up a small number of times. The chain combines TRBV5-1 with TRBJ1-6; no firm D call. Trimming removed 4 bases at V and 5 bases at J, with 13 bases between. The V gene's germline CDR1 is SGHRS and CDR2 YFSETQ. The CDR3 length is 15 residues. This CDR3 reads CASSTQGGDNSPLHF. The CDR3 DNA reads as TGCGCCAGCAGCACCCAAGGAGGCGATAATTCACCCCTCCACTTT.

This clonotype was picked up a small number of times. This chain uses TRBV5-1 with TRBJ2-3, with 11 bases aligning to TRBD2. Germline CDR1 is SGHRS and CDR2 is YFSETQ. The CDR3 consists of 17 residues. The V gene end was trimmed by 3 bases and the J gene end by 2 bases; junction bases not matched to a gene: 8. The CDR3: CASSSGTSGLITDTQYF. CDR3 bases: TGCGCCAGCAGCTCAGGGACTAGCGGACTCATCACAGATACGCAGTATTTT.

In this sample, this clonotype turned up many times. The chain combines TRBV5-1 with TRBJ2-1, with TRBD2 matching 8 bases. The germline gives CDR1 SGHRS, CDR2 YFSETQ. The CDR3 has 16 residues. J gave up 3 bases and V 6 bases, and 11 bases lay outside the gene matches. The CDR3 spells CASTPGGEVIYNEQFF. In nucleotides, the CDR3 is TGCGCCAGCACCCCCGGGGGGGAGGTCATCTACAATGAGCAGTTCTTC.

The chain carries TRBV5-1 and TRBJ2-1; 13 bases are a match to TRBD2. This CDR3 region has 18 residues. V shed 2 bases, J shed 8 bases, and the junction held 13 bases outside the gene matches. CDR1 is SGHRS and CDR2 is YFSETQ in the germline V gene. This CDR3 reads CASSLMPPGTSGNYEQFF. The DNA for the CDR3 is TGCGCCAGCAGCTTAATGCCACCCGGGACTAGCGGGAACTATGAGCAGTTCTTC. The complete variable domain, with remaining parts taken from reference TRBV5-1 and TRBJ2-1, reads KAGVTQTPRYLIKTRGQQVTLSCSPISGHRSVSWYQQTPGQGLQFLFEYFSETQRNKGNFPGRFSGRQFSNSRSEMNVSTLELGDSALYLCASSLMPPGTSGNYEQFFGPGTRLTVL.

This clonotype appeared many times. V and J are TRBV5-1 and TRBJ2-1; 8 nucleotides align to TRBD2. This CDR3 region has 15 residues. Per germline, CDR1 SGHRS and CDR2 YFSETQ. V lost 1 base to trimming and J lost 9 bases; unmatched junction nucleotides: 9. As DNA, the CDR3 is TGCGCCAGCAGCTTGTCACCGACTAGCGCTGGTGAGCAGTTCTTC. Amino acids: CASSLSPTSAGEQFF.

This clonotype was observed many times. The chain combines TRBV20-1 with TRBJ1-4; D unclear. Trimming removed 0 bases at V and 8 bases at J, with 13 bases between. Germline values: CDR1 DFQATT, CDR2 SNEGSKA (reference sequence). The CDR3 consists of 14 residues. DNA for the CDR3: TGCAGTGCTAGAGATTTAAGTTATTGGGAAAAACTGTTTTTT. Its translation is CSARDLSYWEKLFF.

V gene TRBV29-1 combines with J gene TRBJ2-3; D is undetermined. The germline V and J ends were trimmed by 3 bases and 2 bases, with 9 bases remaining between them. The CDR3 is 13 amino acids. Germline CDR1 reads SQVTM; CDR2 reads ANQGSEA. Here the CDR3 reads CSVDFSPTDTQYF. The DNA of the CDR3 is TGCAGCGTTGATTTTAGCCCCACAGATACGCAGTATTTT.

This clonotype was seen a single time. The chain joins TRBV28 to TRBJ1-2; a possible D gene is TRBD1 (5 bases). The CDR3 has 17 residues. Deletions cut 1 base from V and 3 bases from J, with 18 bases between. Looked up from germline, CDR1 is MDHEN and CDR2 is SYDVKM. Written as DNA, the CDR3 is TGTGCCAGCAGTTTATTGCCAGGGTCGAGGCGTTACTATGGCTACACCTTC. Its translation: CASSLLPGSRRYYGYTF.

The table lists this clonotype with a few counts. The chain has TRBV27 and TRBJ1-5, with 7 bases matching TRBD1. Germline V gene sequence: CDR1 MNHEY, CDR2 SMNVEV (reference sequence). V was pared by 5 bases and J by 3 bases, with 7 bases of the junction left unmatched. The CDR3 is 15 amino acids. DNA for the CDR3: TGTGCCAGCAGTCCCGGGACAGAAGTCAATCAGCCCCAGCATTTT. This encodes CASSPGTEVNQPQHF.

This clonotype occurred a few times. This sequence joins TRBV12-3 or TRBV12-4 and TRBJ1-2; 7 nucleotides agree with TRBD1. The V and J ends lost 5 bases and 0 bases, in that order; junction bases with no gene match: 6. This CDR3 has 15 residues. Written as DNA, the CDR3 is TGTGCCAGCAGTCTCTCCGGGACAGCTAACTATGGCTACACCTTC. This translates into CASSLSGTANYGYTF.